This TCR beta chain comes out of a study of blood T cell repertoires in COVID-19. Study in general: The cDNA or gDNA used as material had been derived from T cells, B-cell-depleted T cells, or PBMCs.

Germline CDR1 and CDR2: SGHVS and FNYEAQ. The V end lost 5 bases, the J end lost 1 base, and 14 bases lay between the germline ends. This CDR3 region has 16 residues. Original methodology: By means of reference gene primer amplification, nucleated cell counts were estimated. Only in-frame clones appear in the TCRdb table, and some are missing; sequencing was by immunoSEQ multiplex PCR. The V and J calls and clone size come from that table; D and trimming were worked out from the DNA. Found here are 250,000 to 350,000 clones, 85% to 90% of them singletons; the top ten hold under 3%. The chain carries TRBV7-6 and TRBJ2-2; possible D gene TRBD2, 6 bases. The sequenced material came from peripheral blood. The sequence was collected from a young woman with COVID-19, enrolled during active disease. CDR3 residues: CASSLRRGVNTGELFF. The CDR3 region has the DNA TGTGCCAGCAGCCTACGGAGGGGCGTGAACACCGGGGAGCTGTTTTTT. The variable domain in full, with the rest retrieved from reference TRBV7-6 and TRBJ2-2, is GAGVSQSPRYKVTKRGQDVALRCDPISGHVSLYWYRQALGQGPEFLTYFNYEAQQDKSGLPNDRFSAERPEGSISTLTIQRTEQRDSAMYRCASSLRRGVNTGELFFGEGSRLTVL.